This T cell receptor (beta chain) is from a study of OX40 agonist ivuxolimab in advanced cancers. Measured with immunoSEQ multiplex PCR; TCRdb has only the in-frame clones, and not every one. The sample comprises fewer than 65,000 clones, around nine tenths of which are singletons, and 1.4% rests with the top ten. V lost 3 bases to trimming and J lost 1 base, with 6 bases between them. The CDR3 is 13 residues long. Looked up from germline, CDR1 is WSHSY and CDR2 is SAAADI. Sequenced material: CD4+ or CD8+ T cells sorted from blood, taken in a trial of the OX40 agonist ivuxolimab. This chain joins TRBV10-2 and TRBJ1-1; unclear D gene. The TCR comes from an adult with an advanced solid tumor such as melanoma, head and neck, liver or kidney cancer. This chain's CDR3 is CASSDVPNTEAFF. CDR3 coding DNA: TGCGCCAGCAGTGATGTGCCGAACACTGAAGCTTTCTTT.